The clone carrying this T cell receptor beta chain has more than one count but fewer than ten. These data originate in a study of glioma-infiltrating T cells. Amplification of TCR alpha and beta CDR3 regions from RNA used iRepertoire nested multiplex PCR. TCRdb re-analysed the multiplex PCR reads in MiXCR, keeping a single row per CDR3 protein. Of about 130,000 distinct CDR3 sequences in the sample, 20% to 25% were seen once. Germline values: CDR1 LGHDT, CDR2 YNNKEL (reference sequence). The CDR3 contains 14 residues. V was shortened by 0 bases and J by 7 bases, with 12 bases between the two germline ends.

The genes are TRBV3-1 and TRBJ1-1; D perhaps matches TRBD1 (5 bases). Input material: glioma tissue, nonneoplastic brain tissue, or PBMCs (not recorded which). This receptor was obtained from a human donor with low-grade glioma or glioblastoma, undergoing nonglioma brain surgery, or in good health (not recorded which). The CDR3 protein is CASSQEIAGVEAFF. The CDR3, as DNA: TGTGCCAGCAGCCAAGAAATAGCGGGGGTTGAAGCTTTCTTT.